The sequence of this T cell receptor beta chain was determined in a study of siplizumab effects on memory and regulatory T cells. Per-sample assaying covered roughly 93,000 TCR templates. TCRdb keeps only in-frame clones here, not all; method: immunoSEQ multiplex PCR. This table holds 55,000 to 80,000 clones, around 80% found once. Study results and limitations: Sequences below about 10^-5 frequency were poorly captured. As a result, only a minor fraction of alloreactive clones mapped to unstimulated subsets. In unstimulated cells, naive T cells appeared more diverse than memory T cells and seemed major alloresponse contributors.

For this clone: The antigen is undetermined.

This CDR3 is 14 amino acids long. Trimming took off 6 bases at V and 6 bases at J, with 15 bases between the two ends. CDR1 KGHSH and CDR2 LQKENI come from the germline V gene. The rearrangement joins TRBV18 to TRBJ1-5; perhaps TRBD1 as D (6 bases). The sequence was collected from a human donor in good health. The sequencing input was memory CD4+ T cells sorted from blood. The CDR3 region has the DNA TGTGCCAGCTCCTCTCAGGGAGGGGGTCAGCCCCAGCATTTT. As protein: CASSSQGGGQPQHF.